This record concerns one TCR beta chain sequence. Germline CDR1 and CDR2: LNHDA and SQIVND (reference sequence). CDR3 length: 13 amino acids. Each CDR3 protein gets one entry in TCRdb, which reprocessed the 5' RACE reads and gives no DNA. This repertoire includes roughly 200,000 distinct CDR3 sequences. This sample stems from a study of monozygotic twins with inflammatory bowel disease. Blood samples of roughly 2.5 ml were drawn from every donor. This TCR was recovered from a human donor with ulcerative colitis or Crohn's disease, or a healthy co-twin of an affected twin (not recorded which). This chain connects TRBV19 to TRBJ1-5. The sequenced sample was blood. The CDR3 sequence is CASSIAGPRPQHF.